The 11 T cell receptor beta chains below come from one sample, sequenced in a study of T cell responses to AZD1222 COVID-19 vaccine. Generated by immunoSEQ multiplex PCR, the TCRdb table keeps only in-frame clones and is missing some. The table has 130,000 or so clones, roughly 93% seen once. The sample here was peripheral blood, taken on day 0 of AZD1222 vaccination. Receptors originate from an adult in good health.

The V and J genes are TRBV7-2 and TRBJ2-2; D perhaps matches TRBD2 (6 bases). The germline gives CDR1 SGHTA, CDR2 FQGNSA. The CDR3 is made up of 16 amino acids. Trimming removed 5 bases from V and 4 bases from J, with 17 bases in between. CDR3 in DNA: TGTGCCAGCAGCCACCTACTCGGGGGAAGCACCGGGGAGCTGTTTTTT. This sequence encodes CASSHLLGGSTGELFF.

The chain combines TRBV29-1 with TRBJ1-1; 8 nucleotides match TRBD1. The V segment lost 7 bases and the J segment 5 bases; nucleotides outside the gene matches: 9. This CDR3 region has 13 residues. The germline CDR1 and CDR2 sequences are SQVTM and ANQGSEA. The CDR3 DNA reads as TGCAGCGCCTCTCAGGGGGCAATAACTGAAGCTTTCTTT. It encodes CSASQGAITEAFF.

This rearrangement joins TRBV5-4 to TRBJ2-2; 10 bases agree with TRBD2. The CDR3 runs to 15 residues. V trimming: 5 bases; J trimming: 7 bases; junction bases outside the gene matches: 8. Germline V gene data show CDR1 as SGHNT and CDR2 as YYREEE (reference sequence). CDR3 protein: CASSSAGGPVGELFF. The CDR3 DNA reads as TGTGCCAGCAGTTCAGCGGGAGGGCCGGTCGGGGAGCTGTTTTTT.

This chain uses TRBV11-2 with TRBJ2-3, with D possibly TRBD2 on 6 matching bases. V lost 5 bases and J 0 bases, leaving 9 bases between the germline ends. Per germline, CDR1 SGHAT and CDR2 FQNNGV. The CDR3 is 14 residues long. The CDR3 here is CASSRLGSTDTQYF. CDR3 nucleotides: TGTGCCAGCAGCCGACTAGGTAGCACAGATACGCAGTATTTT. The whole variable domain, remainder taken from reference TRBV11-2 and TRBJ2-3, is EAGVAQSPRYKIIEKRQSVAFWCNPISGHATLYWYQQILGQGPKLLIQFQNNGVVDDSQLPKDRFSAERLKGVDSTLKIQPAKLEDSAVYLCASSRLGSTDTQYFGPGTRLTVL.

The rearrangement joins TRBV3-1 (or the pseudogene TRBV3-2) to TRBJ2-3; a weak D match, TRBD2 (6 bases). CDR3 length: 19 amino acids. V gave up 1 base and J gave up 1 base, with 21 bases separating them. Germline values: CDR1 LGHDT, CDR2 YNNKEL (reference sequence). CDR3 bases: TGTGCCAGCAGCCAAGGCGAAGGGGTCTTGCGGAGGGGCACAGATACGCAGTATTTT. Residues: CASSQGEGVLRRGTDTQYF.

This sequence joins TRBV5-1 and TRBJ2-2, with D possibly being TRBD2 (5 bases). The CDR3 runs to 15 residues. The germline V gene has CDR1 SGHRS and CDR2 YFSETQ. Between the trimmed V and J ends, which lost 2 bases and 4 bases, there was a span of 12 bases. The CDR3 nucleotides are TGCGCCAGCAGCTTCACCGGGGATATCACCGGGGAGCTGTTTTTT. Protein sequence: CASSFTGDITGELFF.

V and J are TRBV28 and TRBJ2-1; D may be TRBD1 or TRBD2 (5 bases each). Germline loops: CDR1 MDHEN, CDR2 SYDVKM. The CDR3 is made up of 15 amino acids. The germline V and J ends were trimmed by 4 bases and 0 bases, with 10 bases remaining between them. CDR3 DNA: TGTGCCAGCAGTTGGGGGACCAACTCCTACAATGAGCAGTTCTTC. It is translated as CASSWGTNSYNEQFF.

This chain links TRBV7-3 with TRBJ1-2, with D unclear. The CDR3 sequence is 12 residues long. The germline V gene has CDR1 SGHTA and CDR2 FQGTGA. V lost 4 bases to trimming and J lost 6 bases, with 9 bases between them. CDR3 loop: CASSYHSDGYTF. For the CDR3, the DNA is TGTGCCAGCAGCTATCATTCGGATGGCTACACCTTC.

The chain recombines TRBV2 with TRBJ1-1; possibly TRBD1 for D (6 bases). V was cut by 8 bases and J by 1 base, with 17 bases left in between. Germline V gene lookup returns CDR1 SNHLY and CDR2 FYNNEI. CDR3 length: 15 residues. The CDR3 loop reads CASSLTGTTNTEAFF. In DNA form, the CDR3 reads TGTGCCAGCTCCCTAACCGGGACAACGAACACTGAAGCTTTCTTT.

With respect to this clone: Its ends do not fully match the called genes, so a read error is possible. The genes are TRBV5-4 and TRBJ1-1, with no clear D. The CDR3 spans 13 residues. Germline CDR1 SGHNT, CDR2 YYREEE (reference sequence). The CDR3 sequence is CASSSAPNIEAFF. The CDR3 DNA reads TGTGCCAGCAGCTCCGCCCCAAACATTGAAGCTTTCTTT.

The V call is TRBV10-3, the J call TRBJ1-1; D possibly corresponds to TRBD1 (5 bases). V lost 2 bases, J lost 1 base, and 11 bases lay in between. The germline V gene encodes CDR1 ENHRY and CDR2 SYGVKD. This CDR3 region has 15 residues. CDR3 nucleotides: TGTGCCATCAGTGAGAGGGGCAGTTCGAACACTGAAGCTTTCTTT. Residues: CAISERGSSNTEAFF.